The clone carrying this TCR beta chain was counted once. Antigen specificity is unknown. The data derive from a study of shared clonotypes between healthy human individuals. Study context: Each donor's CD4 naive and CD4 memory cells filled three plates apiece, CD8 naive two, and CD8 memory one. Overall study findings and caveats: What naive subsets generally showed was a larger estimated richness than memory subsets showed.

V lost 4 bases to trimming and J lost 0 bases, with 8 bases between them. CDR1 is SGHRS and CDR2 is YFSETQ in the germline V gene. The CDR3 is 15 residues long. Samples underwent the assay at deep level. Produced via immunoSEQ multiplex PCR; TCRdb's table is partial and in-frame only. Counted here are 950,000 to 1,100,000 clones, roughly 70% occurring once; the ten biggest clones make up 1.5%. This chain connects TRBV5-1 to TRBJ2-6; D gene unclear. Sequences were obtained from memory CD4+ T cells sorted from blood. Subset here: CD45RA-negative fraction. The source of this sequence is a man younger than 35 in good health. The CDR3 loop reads CASSPLDSGANVLTF. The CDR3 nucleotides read TGCGCCAGCAGCCCCCTTGACTCTGGGGCCAACGTCCTGACTTTC.